What follows describes a single T cell receptor (beta chain). This entry is derived from a study of blood T cell repertoires in COVID-19. Across the study: PBMCs, B-cell-depleted T cells, or T cells provided the cDNA or gDNA that made up the material.

V was trimmed by 4 bases and J by 4 bases, leaving 7 bases between them. The CDR3 is 12 amino acids. Per germline, CDR1 SNHLY and CDR2 FYNNEI. Per the original methods: Amplification of reference gene primers provided the estimated nucleated cell counts. Generated by immunoSEQ multiplex PCR, the TCRdb table keeps only in-frame clones and is missing some. The V and J calls and the clone size are those of that table, but D and trimming were determined from the DNA. Of about 110,000 clones detected, about four fifths appear once; the ten largest clones hold approximately 4.1%. The chain joins TRBV2 to TRBJ1-2, with D unresolved. This sequence was found in a woman in her 70s with acute or convalescent COVID-19. Sequencing used peripheral blood. CDR3 in amino acids: CASSGETYGYTF. The CDR3 nucleotides read TGTGCCAGCAGTGGGGAGACCTATGGCTACACCTTC.